This is a list of T cell receptor beta chains from one sample in a study of cytotoxic CD8 clonotypes in ibrutinib-treated CLL. The table came from immunoSEQ multiplex PCR; TCRdb's copy has only in-frame clones and leaves some out. This sample carries under 30,000 clones, 57% of them seen once, and the ten largest clones take approximately 4.7%. This material consisted of PBMCs, taken before ibrutinib treatment. Receptors were obtained from a human donor with chronic lymphocytic leukemia. The CDR3 runs from the conserved cysteine through the conserved F or W. Each record gives: D gene, CDR3 length, clone size, V gene, J gene, CDR3 DNA, CDR3 protein. D genes are given only for firm matches. Size values are once, few and many counts, or a class for expanded clones, and some rows have none.

>.|12|.|TRBV2|TRBJ2-5
TGTGCCAGCAGAGGAGGGAGGAGGGTTCTGGACTTC
CASRGGRRVLDF
>.|15|.|TRBV4-1|TRBJ1-5
TGCGCCAGCAGCGCTTACACCTATAGCAATCAGCCCCAGCATTTT
CASSAYTYSNQPQHF
>TRBD1|16|.|TRBV7-9|TRBJ1-2
TGTGCCAGCAGCTCCACCGATGACAGGGGAAACTATGGCTACACCTTC
CASSSTDDRGNYGYTF
>.|14|few|TRBV27|TRBJ1-5
TGTGCCAGCAGTTTAGTTGGCAGCAATCAGCCCCAGCATTTT
CASSLVGSNQPQHF
>TRBD1|15|.|TRBV18|TRBJ2-2
TGTGCCAGCTCACCGACAGGGAAGGACACCGGGGAGCTGTTTTTT
CASSPTGKDTGELFF
>TRBD1|17|few|TRBV11-3|TRBJ2-1
TGTGCCAGCAGCTTACGGACAGGGGCTGGTTCCTACAATGAGCAGTTCTTC
CASSLRTGAGSYNEQFF
>.|14|.|TRBV11-1|TRBJ2-5
TGTGCCAGCAGCATAGACAGGACCCAAGAGACCCAGTACTTC
CASSIDRTQETQYF
>TRBD1|13|few|TRBV19|TRBJ2-7
TGTGCCAGTAGTACGAGACAGGGTTACGAGCAGTACTTC
CASSTRQGYEQYF
>.|14|.|TRBV6-5|TRBJ1-2
TGTGCCAGCAGTCGTGGGGGCCAGGGGTATGGCTACACCTTC
CASSRGGQGYGYTF
>TRBD2|18|once|TRBV4-1|TRBJ2-2
TGCGCCAGCAGCCACCCTACTAGCGGGAGCGGGTTGAGCGGGGAGCTGTTTTTT
CASSHPTSGSGLSGELFF
>TRBD2|16|.|TRBV5-1|TRBJ2-3
TGCGCCAGCAGCACGGGACTAGCGGGAGGTCTAGATACGCAGTATTTT
CASSTGLAGGLDTQYF
>.|13|.|TRBV29-1|TRBJ2-7
TGCAGCGTGTACCTCTCCGAGACCTACGAGCAGTACTTC
CSVYLSETYEQYF
>.|15|few|TRBV7-2|TRBJ1-2
TGTGCCAGCAGCCCCCCGGGGGGGCGTCGCTATGGCTACACCTTC
CASSPPGGRRYGYTF
>.|15|.|TRBV6-5|TRBJ2-5
TGTGCCAGCAGTTACTCGGACAGAGTCGAAGAGACCCAGTACTTC
CASSYSDRVEETQYF
>.|14|.|TRBV10-3|TRBJ1-1
TGTGCCATCAGTGACTGGGGGACCGAGACACGAGCTTTCTTT
CAISDWGTETRAFF
>TRBD2|14|once|TRBV6-5|TRBJ2-1
TGTGCCAGCACACCCGGCCTAGCGGTCAATGAGCAGTTCTTC
CASTPGLAVNEQFF
>.|17|few|TRBV18|TRBJ2-2
TGTGCCAGCTCACCCGGCCGGGCGGTAATATACACCGGGGAGCTGTTTTTT
CASSPGRAVIYTGELFF
>.|12|few|TRBV6-5|TRBJ1-1
TGTGCCAGCAGTTACCCCAACACTGAAGCTTTCTTT
CASSYPNTEAFF
>.|18|.|TRBV21-1|TRBJ2-1
TGTGCCAGCAGCAAGGGGCCCGTACTAGCGGGGGCTTCCAATGAGCAGTTCTTC
CASSKGPVLAGASNEQFF
>.|14|.|TRBV28|TRBJ1-1
TGTGCCAGCAGTTTACTGGTAGTGAACACTGAAGCTTTCTTT
CASSLLVVNTEAFF